The sample holds a few counts of the clone carrying this TCR beta chain. These data belong to a study of cytomegalovirus exposure and HLA in healthy donors. Clones were read by immunoSEQ multiplex PCR, and TCRdb kept only the in-frame ones, dropping some. The sample lists a few hundred thousand clones; about nine tenths were seen once. This TCR was sampled from a woman under 30 in good health and CMV-seronegative. Sequencing was done on a sample of PBMCs.

CDR3 in amino acids: CASSQERTVSYEQYF. DNA for the CDR3: TGTGCCAGCAGCCAAGAGAGGACAGTCTCCTACGAGCAGTACTTC. The chain links TRBV4-2 to TRBJ2-7; D is possibly TRBD1 (6 bases). The germline gives CDR1 LGHNA, CDR2 YNFKEQ. This CDR3 has 15 amino acids. Trimming took 0 bases from V and 0 from J, leaving 9 bases between them.